This TCR beta chain appears in the sequencing data of a study of T-cell memory formation after mild COVID-19. Study findings and constraints: Pre-infection memory harbored some responding clones, suggesting cross-reactive memory joined. CM and EM subsets held most contracting CD4+ clones; EMRA held CD8+ ones. From day 15 to 85, contracting clones were balanced between CD4 and CD8, whereas later expanders leaned toward CD4+.

This clonotype was detected ten times or more. Its matching antigen is unknown. The CDR3 is 15 amino acids. Per germline, CDR1 LNHNV and CDR2 YYDKDF (reference sequence). Trimming removed 5 bases at V and 3 bases at J, with 16 bases between. Constant-segment-primed 5'RACE gave TCR alpha and TCR beta cDNA libraries with sample barcodes and UMIs. TCRdb reprocessed the 5' RACE reads via MiXCR and lists one record per CDR3 protein. Of under 650,000 distinct CDR3 sequences in the sample, approximately 18% were seen once. Sequences were obtained from PBMCs or a T cell subset sorted from them (not recorded which). The V call is TRBV15, the J call TRBJ1-1; D may be TRBD1 (5 bases). The source of this sequence is an adult woman who had mild COVID-19 (a few samples of this study predate the infection). Cell type and time point are not known. DNA of the CDR3: TGTGCCACCAGCCCGGCCTGGGGGAGGGACACTGAAGCTTTCTTT. Protein product: CATSPAWGRDTEAFF.